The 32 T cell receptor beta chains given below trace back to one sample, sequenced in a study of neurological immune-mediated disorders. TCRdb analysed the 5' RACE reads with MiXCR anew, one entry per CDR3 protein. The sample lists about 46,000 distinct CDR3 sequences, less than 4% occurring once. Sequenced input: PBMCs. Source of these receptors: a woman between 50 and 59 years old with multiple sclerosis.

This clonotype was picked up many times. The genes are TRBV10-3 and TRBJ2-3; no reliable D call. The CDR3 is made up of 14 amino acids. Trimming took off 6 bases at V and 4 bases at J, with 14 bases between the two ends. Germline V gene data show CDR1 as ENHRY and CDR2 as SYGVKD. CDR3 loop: CAIRDPTTADTQYF. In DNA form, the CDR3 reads TGTGCCATCAGGGACCCCACCACGGCAGATACGCAGTATTTT.

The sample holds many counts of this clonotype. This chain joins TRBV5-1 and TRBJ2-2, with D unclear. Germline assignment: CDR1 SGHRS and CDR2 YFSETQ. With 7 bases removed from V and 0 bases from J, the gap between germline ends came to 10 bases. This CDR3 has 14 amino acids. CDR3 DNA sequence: TGCGCCAGCTGCGCAAGTCCGAACACCGGGGAGCTGTTTTTT. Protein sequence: CASCASPNTGELFF.

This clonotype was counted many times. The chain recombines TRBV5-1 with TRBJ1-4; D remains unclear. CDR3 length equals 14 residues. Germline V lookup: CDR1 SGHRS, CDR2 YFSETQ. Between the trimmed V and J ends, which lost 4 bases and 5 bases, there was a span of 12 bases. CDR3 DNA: TGCGCCAGCAGCCCTGACTCGCAAAATGAAAAACTGTTTTTT. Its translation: CASSPDSQNEKLFF. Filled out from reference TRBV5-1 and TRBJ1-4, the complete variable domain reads KAGVTQTPRYLIKTRGQQVTLSCSPISGHRSVSWYQQTPGQGLQFLFEYFSETQRNKGNFPGRFSGRQFSNSRSEMNVSTLELGDSALYLCASSPDSQNEKLFFGSGTQLSVL.

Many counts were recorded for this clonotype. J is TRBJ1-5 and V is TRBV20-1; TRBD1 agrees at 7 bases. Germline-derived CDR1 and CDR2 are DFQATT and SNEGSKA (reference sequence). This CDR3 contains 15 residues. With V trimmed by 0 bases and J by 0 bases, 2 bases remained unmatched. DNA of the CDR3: TGCAGTGCTAGAGAGACAGGGAGTAGCAATCAGCCCCAGCATTTT. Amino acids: CSARETGSSNQPQHF.

CDR3 region: CSARRLAGAPGELFF. In DNA, the CDR3 is TGCAGTGCTAGAAGACTAGCGGGAGCCCCCGGGGAGCTGTTTTTT. This chain uses TRBV20-1 with TRBJ2-2; 12 nucleotides line up with TRBD2. The ends lost 2 bases at V and 6 bases at J; junction bases unmatched: 4. Germline V gene data show CDR1 as DFQATT and CDR2 as SNEGSKA (reference sequence). The CDR3 runs 15 residues.

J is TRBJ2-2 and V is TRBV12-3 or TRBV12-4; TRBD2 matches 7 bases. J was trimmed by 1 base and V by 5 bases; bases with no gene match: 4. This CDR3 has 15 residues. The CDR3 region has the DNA TGTGCCAGCAGTAGGTCTAGCGGGAACACCGGGGAGCTGTTTTTT. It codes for CASSRSSGNTGELFF.

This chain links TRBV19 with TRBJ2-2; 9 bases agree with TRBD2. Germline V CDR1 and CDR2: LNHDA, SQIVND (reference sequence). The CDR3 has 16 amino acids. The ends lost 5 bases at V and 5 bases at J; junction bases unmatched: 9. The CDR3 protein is CASSPAAGGPTGELFF. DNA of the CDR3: TGTGCCAGTAGTCCCGCGGCGGGAGGGCCAACCGGGGAGCTGTTTTTT.

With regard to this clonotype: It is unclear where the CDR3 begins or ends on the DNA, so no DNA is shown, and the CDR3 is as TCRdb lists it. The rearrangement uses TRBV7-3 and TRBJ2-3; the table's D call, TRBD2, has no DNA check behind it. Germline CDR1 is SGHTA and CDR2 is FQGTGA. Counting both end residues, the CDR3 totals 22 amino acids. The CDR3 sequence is CASSFYICSARVGTSGGITQYF.

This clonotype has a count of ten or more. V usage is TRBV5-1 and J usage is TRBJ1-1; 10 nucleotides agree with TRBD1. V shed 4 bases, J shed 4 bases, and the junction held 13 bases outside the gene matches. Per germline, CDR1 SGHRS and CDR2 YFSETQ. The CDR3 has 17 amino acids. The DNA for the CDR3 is TGCGCCAGCAGCCGAGGGCGGGACAGGGGTTCGAGCACTGAAGCTTTCTTT. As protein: CASSRGRDRGSSTEAFF.

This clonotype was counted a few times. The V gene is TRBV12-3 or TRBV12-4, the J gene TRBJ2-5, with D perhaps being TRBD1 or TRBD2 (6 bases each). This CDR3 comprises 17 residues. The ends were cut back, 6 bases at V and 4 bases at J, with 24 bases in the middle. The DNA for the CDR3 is TGTGCCAGCAGCCCCTCCCAGGGGACTCCCTCGGGAGAGACCCAGTACTTC. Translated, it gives CASSPSQGTPSGETQYF.

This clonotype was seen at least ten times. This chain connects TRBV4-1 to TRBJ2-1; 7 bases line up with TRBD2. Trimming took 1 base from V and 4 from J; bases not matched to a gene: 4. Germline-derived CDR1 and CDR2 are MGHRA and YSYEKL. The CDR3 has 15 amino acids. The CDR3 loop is CASSQAEAGYNEQFF. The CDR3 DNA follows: TGCGCCAGCAGCCAAGCGGAAGCGGGATACAATGAGCAGTTCTTC.

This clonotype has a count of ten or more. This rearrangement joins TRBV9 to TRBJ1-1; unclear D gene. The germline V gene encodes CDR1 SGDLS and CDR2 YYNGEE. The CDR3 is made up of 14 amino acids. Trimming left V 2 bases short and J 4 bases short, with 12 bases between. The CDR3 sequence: CASSVPTRGTEAFF. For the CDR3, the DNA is TGTGCCAGCAGCGTTCCCACGCGAGGCACTGAAGCTTTCTTT.

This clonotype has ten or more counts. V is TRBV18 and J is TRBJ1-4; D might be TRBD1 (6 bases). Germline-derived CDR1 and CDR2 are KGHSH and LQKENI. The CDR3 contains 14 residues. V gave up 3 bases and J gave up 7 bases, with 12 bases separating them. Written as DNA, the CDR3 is TGTGCCAGCTCACCGTCAGGGGTGGGTGAAAAACTGTTTTTT. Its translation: CASSPSGVGEKLFF.

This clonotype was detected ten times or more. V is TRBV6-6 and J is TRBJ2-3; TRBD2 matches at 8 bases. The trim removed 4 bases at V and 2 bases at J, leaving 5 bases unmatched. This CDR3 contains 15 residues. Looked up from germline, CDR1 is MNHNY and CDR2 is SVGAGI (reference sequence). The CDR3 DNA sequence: TGTGCCAGCAGTTCGGGGACTAGACCCACAGATACGCAGTATTTT. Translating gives CASSSGTRPTDTQYF.

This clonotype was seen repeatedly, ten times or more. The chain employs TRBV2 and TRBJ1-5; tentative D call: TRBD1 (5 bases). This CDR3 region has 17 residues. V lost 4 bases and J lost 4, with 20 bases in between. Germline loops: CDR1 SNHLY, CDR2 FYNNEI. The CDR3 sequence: CASSAGADSGENQPQHF. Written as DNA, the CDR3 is TGTGCCAGCAGTGCCGGGGCCGACAGCGGTGAGAATCAGCCCCAGCATTTT.

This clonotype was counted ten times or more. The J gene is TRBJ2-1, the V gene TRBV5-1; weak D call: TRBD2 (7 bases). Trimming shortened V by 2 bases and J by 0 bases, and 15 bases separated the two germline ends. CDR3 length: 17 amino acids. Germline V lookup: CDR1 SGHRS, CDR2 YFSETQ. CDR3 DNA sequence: TGCGCCAGCAGCTTAACAGGGAGGGGGTTCTCCTACAATGAGCAGTTCTTC. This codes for CASSLTGRGFSYNEQFF.

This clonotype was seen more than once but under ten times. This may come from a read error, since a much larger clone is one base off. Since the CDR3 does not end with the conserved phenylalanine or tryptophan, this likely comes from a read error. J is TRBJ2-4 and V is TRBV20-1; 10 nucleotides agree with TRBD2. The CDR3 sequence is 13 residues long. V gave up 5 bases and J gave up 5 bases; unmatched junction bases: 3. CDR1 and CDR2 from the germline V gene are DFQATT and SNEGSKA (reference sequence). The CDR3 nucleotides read TGCAGTGCTGGGACTAGCGTACAAAACATTCAGTACTGC. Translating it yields CSAGTSVQNIQYC.

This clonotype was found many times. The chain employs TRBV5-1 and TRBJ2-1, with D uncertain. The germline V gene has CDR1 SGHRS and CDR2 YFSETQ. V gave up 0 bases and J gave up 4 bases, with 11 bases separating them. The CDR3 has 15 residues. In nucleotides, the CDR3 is TGCGCCAGCAGCTTGGCAGCAGGAACTTACAATGAGCAGTTCTTC. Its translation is CASSLAAGTYNEQFF.

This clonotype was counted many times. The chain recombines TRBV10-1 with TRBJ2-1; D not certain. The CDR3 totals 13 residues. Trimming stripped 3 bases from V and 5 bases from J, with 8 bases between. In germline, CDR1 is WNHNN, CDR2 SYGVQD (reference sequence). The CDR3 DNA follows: TGCGCCAGCAGTGAAACTGTTAACAATGAGCAGTTCTTC. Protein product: CASSETVNNEQFF.

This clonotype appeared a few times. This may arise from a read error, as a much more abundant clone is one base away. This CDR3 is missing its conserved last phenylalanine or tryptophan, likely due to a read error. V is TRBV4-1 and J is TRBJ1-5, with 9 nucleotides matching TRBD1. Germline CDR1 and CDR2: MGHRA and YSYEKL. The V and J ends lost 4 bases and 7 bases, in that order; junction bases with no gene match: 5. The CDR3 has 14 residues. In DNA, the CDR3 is TGCGCCAGCAGCCCTGGACAGGGGAAACAGCCCCAGCATTGT. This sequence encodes CASSPGQGKQPQHC.

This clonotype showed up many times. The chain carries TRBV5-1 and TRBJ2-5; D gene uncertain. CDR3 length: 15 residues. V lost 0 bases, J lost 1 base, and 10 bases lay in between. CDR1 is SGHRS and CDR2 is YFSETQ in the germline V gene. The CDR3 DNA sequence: TGCGCCAGCAGCTTGGCCTTTGGATCCCAAGAGACCCAGTACTTC. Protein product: CASSLAFGSQETQYF.

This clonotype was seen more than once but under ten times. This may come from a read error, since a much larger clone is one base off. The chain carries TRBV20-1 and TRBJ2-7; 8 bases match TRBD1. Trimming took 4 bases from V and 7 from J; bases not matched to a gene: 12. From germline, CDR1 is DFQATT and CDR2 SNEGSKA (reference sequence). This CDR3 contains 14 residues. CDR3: CSATRTGRKKEQYF. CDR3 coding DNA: TGCAGTGCTACCAGGACAGGGAGAAAGAAAGAGCAGTACTTC.

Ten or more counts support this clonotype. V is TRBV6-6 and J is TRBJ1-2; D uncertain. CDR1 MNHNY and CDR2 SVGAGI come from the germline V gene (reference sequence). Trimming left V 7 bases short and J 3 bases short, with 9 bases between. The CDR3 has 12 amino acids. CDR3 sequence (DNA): TGTGCCAGCAATGGGGATGACTATGGCTACACCTTC. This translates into CASNGDDYGYTF.

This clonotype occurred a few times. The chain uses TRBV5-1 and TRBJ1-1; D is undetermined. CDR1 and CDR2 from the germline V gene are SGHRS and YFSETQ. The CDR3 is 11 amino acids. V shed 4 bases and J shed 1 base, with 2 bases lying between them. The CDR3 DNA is TGCGCCAGCAGCGGGAACACTGAAGCTTTCTTT. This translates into CASSGNTEAFF.

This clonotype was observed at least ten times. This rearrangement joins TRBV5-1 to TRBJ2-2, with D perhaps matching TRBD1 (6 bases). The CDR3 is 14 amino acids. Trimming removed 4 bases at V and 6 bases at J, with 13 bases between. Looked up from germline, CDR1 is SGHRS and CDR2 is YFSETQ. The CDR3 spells CASSVDWGPGELFF. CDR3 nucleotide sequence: TGCGCCAGCAGCGTGGACTGGGGGCCCGGGGAGCTGTTTTTT.

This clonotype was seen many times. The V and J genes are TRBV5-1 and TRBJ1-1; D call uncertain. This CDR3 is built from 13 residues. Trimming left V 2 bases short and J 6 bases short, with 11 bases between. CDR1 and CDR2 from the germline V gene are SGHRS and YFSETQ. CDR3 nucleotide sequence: TGCGCCAGCAGCTTAGTGGATATCGCTGAAGCTTTCTTT. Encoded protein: CASSLVDIAEAFF.

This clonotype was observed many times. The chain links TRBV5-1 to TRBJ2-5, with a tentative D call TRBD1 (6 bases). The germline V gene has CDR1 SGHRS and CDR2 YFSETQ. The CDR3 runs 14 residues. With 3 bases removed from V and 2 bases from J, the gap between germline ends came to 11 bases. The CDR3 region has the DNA TGCGCCAGCAGCTCTGGACAGATACAAGAGACCCAGTACTTC. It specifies CASSSGQIQETQYF. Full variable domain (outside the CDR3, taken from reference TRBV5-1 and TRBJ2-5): KAGVTQTPRYLIKTRGQQVTLSCSPISGHRSVSWYQQTPGQGLQFLFEYFSETQRNKGNFPGRFSGRQFSNSRSEMNVSTLELGDSALYLCASSSGQIQETQYFGPGTRLLVL.

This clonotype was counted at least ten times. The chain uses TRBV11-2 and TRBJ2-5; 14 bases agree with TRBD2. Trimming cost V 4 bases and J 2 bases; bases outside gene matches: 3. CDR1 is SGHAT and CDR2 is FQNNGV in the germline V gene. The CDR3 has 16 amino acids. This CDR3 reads CASSSGLAGVQETQYF. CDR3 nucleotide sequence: TGTGCCAGCAGCTCGGGACTAGCGGGGGTTCAAGAGACCCAGTACTTC.

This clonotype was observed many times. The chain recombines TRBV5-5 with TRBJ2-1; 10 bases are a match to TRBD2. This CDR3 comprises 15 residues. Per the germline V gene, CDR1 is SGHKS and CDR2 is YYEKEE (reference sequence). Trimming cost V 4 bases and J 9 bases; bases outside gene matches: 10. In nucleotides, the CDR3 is TGTGCCAGCAGCACCGGAGCGGGGGGGCCGGGTGAGCAGTTCTTC. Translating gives CASSTGAGGPGEQFF.

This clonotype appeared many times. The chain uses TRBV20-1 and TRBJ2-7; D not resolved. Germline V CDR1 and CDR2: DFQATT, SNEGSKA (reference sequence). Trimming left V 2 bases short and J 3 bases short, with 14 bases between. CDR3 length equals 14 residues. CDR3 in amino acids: CSARSPRAIYEQYF. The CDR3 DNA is TGCAGTGCTAGAAGTCCTAGAGCCATCTACGAGCAGTACTTC.

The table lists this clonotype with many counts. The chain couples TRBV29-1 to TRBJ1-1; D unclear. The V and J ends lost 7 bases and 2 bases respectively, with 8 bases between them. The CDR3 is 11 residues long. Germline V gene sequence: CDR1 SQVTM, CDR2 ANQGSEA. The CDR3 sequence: CSAYINTEAFF. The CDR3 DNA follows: TGCAGCGCGTACATTAACACTGAAGCTTTCTTT.

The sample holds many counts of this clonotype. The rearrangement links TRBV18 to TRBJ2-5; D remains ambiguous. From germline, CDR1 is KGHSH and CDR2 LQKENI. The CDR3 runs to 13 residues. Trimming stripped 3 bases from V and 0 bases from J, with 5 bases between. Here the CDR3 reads CASSPYYQETQYF. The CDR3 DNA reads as TGTGCCAGCTCACCTTATTACCAAGAGACCCAGTACTTC.